This T cell receptor beta chain originates from a study of shared clonotypes between healthy human individuals. Study-level results: The study drew on few donors, limiting represented genetic and exposure-history diversity. Sharing across four donors was highest in naive CD4 (about 5%) and lowest in memory CD8 (around 0.4%).

The germline CDR1 and CDR2 sequences are MRHNA and SNTAGT. There are 15 residues in the CDR3. Researchers partitioned CD4+ cells into CD45RA+ naive and CD45RA-negative memory subsets. Profiling relied on immunoSEQ multiplex PCR, and the TCRdb table lists in-frame clones only, not all of them. This sample yields 1 million to 1.2 million clones, of which 60% to 80% are seen a single time; 0.89% belongs to the top ten. A note on this clone: Its antigen is as yet unknown. This may be a read error: a much more frequent sequence differs by one nucleotide.

The specimen sequenced was memory CD4+ T cells from PBMCs. Subset specified: CD45RA-negative fraction. The sequence derives from a man aged 18-30 years in good health. Some clones in this sample may be carry-over from other donors' samples. The genes are TRBV6-4 and TRBJ2-5; the D gene is possibly TRBD2 (5 bases). The end of the DNA is better explained by TRBJ2-7, so the J call may be wrong. In DNA form, the CDR3 reads TGTGCCAGCAGTGAGGAGGCTGGAGAGGGAAACGAGCAGTACTTC. Amino acid sequence: CASSEEAGEGNEQYF.